The 27 T cell receptor beta chains presented below share a single source sample, sequenced in a study of shared clonotypes between healthy human individuals. Assay used: immunoSEQ multiplex PCR; TCRdb lists only in-frame clones, some missing. The profile covers 800,000 or so clones, with 96% appearing a single time and under 0.25% taken by the ten largest. Naive CD8 cells, CD45RO-negative and positively selected for CCR7, excluded terminally differentiated effector memory CD45RA+ cells. What was sequenced was naive CD8+ T cells sorted from blood. The receptors were gathered from a man aged 25-45 years in good health.

The genes are TRBV28 and TRBJ1-5; D is uncertain. Germline V CDR1 and CDR2: MDHEN, SYDVKM. V was pared by 1 base and J by 1 base, with 8 bases between. The CDR3 covers 15 residues. This CDR3 reads CASSLLVGSNQPQHF. The CDR3 coding sequence is TGTGCCAGCAGTTTATTGGTAGGAAGCAATCAGCCCCAGCATTTT.

The chain carries TRBV7-6 and TRBJ2-7; 11 positions agree with TRBD2. Germline CDR1 and CDR2: SGHVS and FNYEAQ. This CDR3 region has 15 residues. V trimming: 5 bases; J trimming: 3 bases; junction bases outside the gene matches: 6. In nucleotides, the CDR3 is TGTGCCAGCAGCACCCCGACTAGCGGGGACTACGAGCAGTACTTC. It encodes CASSTPTSGDYEQYF.

V and J are TRBV2 and TRBJ1-5; D is uncertain. Trimming removed 6 bases at V and 5 bases at J, with 14 bases between. The CDR3 sequence is 14 residues long. Germline CDR1 reads SNHLY; CDR2 reads FYNNEI. The CDR3: CASSSQLPDQPQHF. CDR3 nucleotide sequence: TGTGCCAGCAGCTCACAATTACCGGATCAGCCCCAGCATTTT. Based on the CDR3 plus reference TRBV2 and TRBJ1-5, the full variable domain is EPEVTQTPSHQVTQMGQEVILRCVPISNHLYFYWYRQILGQKVEFLVSFYNNEISEKSEIFDDQFSVERPDGSNFTLKIRSTKLEDSAMYFCASSSQLPDQPQHFGDGTRLSIL.

The genes are TRBV5-4 and TRBJ2-1; D gene ambiguous. From germline, CDR1 is SGHNT and CDR2 YYREEE (reference sequence). Trimming stripped 4 bases from V and 0 bases from J, with 11 bases between. This CDR3 spans 15 amino acids. The CDR3 coding sequence is TGTGCCAGCAGCGAGTTACAGAGCTCCTACAATGAGCAGTTCTTC. This codes for CASSELQSSYNEQFF.

This chain connects TRBV4-1 to TRBJ2-7; D gene unclear. The V end lost 2 bases, the J end lost 2 bases, and 7 bases lay between the germline ends. This CDR3 is 13 amino acids long. Germline CDR1 and CDR2: MGHRA and YSYEKL. Written as DNA, the CDR3 is TGCGCCAGCAGCCAACTACACACCTACGAGCAGTACTTC. This encodes CASSQLHTYEQYF.

V gene TRBV9 combines with J gene TRBJ2-7; TRBD1 matches at 8 bases. The CDR3 has 16 residues. V lost 3 bases to trimming and J lost 2 bases; unmatched junction nucleotides: 10. CDR1 SGDLS and CDR2 YYNGEE come from the germline V gene. The CDR3 DNA sequence: TGTGCCAGCAGCGCGGAACAGGGGGAATCTACCTACGAGCAGTACTTC. It translates to CASSAEQGESTYEQYF. Looking up the rest from reference TRBV9 and TRBJ2-7 gives the full variable domain: DSGVTQTPKHLITATGQRVTLRCSPRSGDLSVYWYQQSLDQGLQFLIQYYNGEERAKGNILERFSAQQFPDLHSELNLSSLELGDSALYFCASSAEQGESTYEQYFGPGTRLTVT.

This chain uses TRBV9 with TRBJ1-2, with D possibly TRBD1 on 6 matching bases. Germline V gives CDR1 SGDLS, CDR2 YYNGEE. The germline V and J ends were trimmed by 0 bases and 4 bases, with 19 bases remaining between them. This CDR3 is 17 amino acids long. The CDR3 bases are TGTGCCAGCAGCGTAGCTATAGGGGGAGGGTTCATCTATGGCTACACCTTC. Its translation: CASSVAIGGGFIYGYTF. Using reference TRBV9 and TRBJ1-2 for the parts outside the CDR3, the full variable domain is DSGVTQTPKHLITATGQRVTLRCSPRSGDLSVYWYQQSLDQGLQFLIQYYNGEERAKGNILERFSAQQFPDLHSELNLSSLELGDSALYFCASSVAIGGGFIYGYTFGSGTRLTVV.

With respect to this clone: This CDR3 is also generated by other DNA sequences in the sample. The genes are TRBV27 and TRBJ2-3, with D hard to call. This CDR3 has 13 amino acids. Trimming took 1 base from V and 2 from J, leaving 4 bases between them. Germline CDR1 reads MNHEY; CDR2 reads SMNVEV (reference sequence). CDR3 region: CASSLLYTDTQYF. CDR3 coding DNA: TGTGCCAGCAGTTTATTATACACAGATACGCAGTATTTT.

The CDR3 reads CASSLGQPSYNEQFF. DNA of the CDR3: TGTGCCAGCAGCTTAGGACAGCCTTCCTACAATGAGCAGTTCTTC. V gene TRBV5-5 combines with J gene TRBJ2-1; tentative D call: TRBD1 (6 bases). The CDR3 contains 15 residues. CDR1 SGHKS and CDR2 YYEKEE come from the germline V gene (reference sequence). V was shortened by 2 bases and J by 1 base, with 10 bases between the two germline ends.

J is TRBJ2-1 and V is TRBV6-5, with 8 bases aligning to TRBD1. Unmatched junction bases numbered 12, after V lost 6 bases and J lost 8 bases. The germline gives CDR1 MNHEY, CDR2 SVGAGI. The CDR3 is 15 residues long. The CDR3 region has the DNA TGTGCCAGCAGCCCCCGGACAGGGATTAAGGATGAGCAGTTCTTC. As protein: CASSPRTGIKDEQFF.

The chain joins TRBV18 to TRBJ2-1, with 10 bases that match TRBD2. Per the germline V gene, CDR1 is KGHSH and CDR2 is LQKENI. The V and J ends lost 3 bases and 6 bases, in that order; junction bases with no gene match: 5. The CDR3 runs 15 residues. CDR3 loop: CASSPSSGSGNEQFF. CDR3 sequence (DNA): TGTGCCAGCTCACCGTCTAGCGGGAGCGGCAATGAGCAGTTCTTC.

The chain has TRBV7-9 and TRBJ1-1; weak D call: TRBD1 (5 bases). Germline V CDR1 and CDR2: SEHNR, FQNEAQ (reference sequence). CDR3 length equals 12 residues. V gave up 4 bases and J gave up 11 bases, with 14 bases separating them. Here the CDR3 reads CASSSGTGEAFF. In DNA form, the CDR3 reads TGTGCCAGCAGCTCCGGGACTGGGGAGGCTTTCTTT. Combining the CDR3 with reference TRBV7-9 and TRBJ1-1 gives the whole variable domain DTGVSQNPRHKITKRGQNVTFRCDPISEHNRLYWYRQTLGQGPEFLTYFQNEAQLEKSRLLSDRFSAERPKGSFSTLEIQRTEQGDSAMYLCASSSGTGEAFFGQGTRLTVV.

The gene calls are TRBV7-9 and TRBJ2-5; 9 nucleotides agree with TRBD1. The junction had 6 bases not matched to a gene; V was cut back by 5 bases and J by 2 bases. The CDR3 loop spans 15 amino acids. The germline gives CDR1 SEHNR, CDR2 FQNEAQ (reference sequence). The CDR3 bases are TGTGCCAGCAGCCGAATGACAGGGGGTCAAGAGACCCAGTACTTC. Amino acids: CASSRMTGGQETQYF.

V is TRBV7-8 and J is TRBJ2-7; D might be TRBD1 or TRBD2, each matching 7 bases. Looked up from germline, CDR1 is SGHVS and CDR2 is FQNEAQ. CDR3 size: 22 residues. V gave up 1 base and J gave up 1 base, with 32 bases separating them. The CDR3 spells CASSLGDSSHLIWAGASYEQYF. CDR3 sequence (DNA): TGTGCCAGCAGCTTAGGGGACAGTTCTCACCTAATTTGGGCGGGAGCATCCTACGAGCAGTACTTC.

The V gene is TRBV6-5, the J gene TRBJ2-3; D is undetermined. This CDR3 is 11 amino acids long. Trimming took 6 bases from V and 5 from J, leaving 6 bases between them. Germline V lookup: CDR1 MNHEY, CDR2 SVGAGI. The DNA of the CDR3 is TGTGCCAGCAGCCTAGGAGATACGCAGTATTTT. This gives the protein CASSLGDTQYF.

The V call is TRBV7-9, the J call TRBJ2-5; the D gene is possibly TRBD1 (6 bases). In germline, CDR1 is SEHNR, CDR2 FQNEAQ (reference sequence). This CDR3 region has 18 residues. V was clipped by 5 bases and J by 2 bases, with 24 bases between them. The CDR3 region is CASSLGQGWEIGQETQYF. CDR3 nucleotides: TGTGCCAGCAGCCTGGGGCAGGGGTGGGAAATTGGACAAGAGACCCAGTACTTC.

The chain has TRBV13 and TRBJ2-3; D call uncertain. V lost 2 bases, J lost 2 bases, and 17 bases lay in between. CDR3 length equals 17 residues. Germline CDR1 PRHDT, CDR2 FYEKMQ (reference sequence). The CDR3 DNA sequence: TGTGCCAGCAGCTTAATTGGGCAGGTGAAGTTCACAGATACGCAGTATTTT. Its translation is CASSLIGQVKFTDTQYF.

This clone appeared a few times. The rearrangement links TRBV25-1 to TRBJ2-1, with TRBD2 as a possible D gene (5 bases). This CDR3 comprises 18 residues. Germline lookup yields CDR1 MGHDK and CDR2 SYGVNS. The V end was cut by 2 bases, the J end by 0 bases, with 17 bases between. Here the CDR3 DNA reads TGTGCCAGCAGTGAAAGCATACTAGGGCGTAGCTCCTACAATGAGCAGTTCTTC. It is translated as CASSESILGRSSYNEQFF.

CDR3 in DNA: TGTGCCAGCAGCGGCGACCGGGACTCCTCCTACAATGAGCAGTTCTTC. Encoded protein: CASSGDRDSSYNEQFF. This chain links TRBV9 with TRBJ2-1; a weak D match, TRBD2 (6 bases). The V gene's germline CDR1 is SGDLS and CDR2 YYNGEE. V was cut by 3 bases and J by 0 bases, with 13 bases left in between. This CDR3 spans 16 amino acids.

The V and J genes are TRBV28 and TRBJ2-1, with D perhaps TRBD1 or TRBD2 (6 bases each). V lost 6 bases and J lost 2, with 14 bases in between. Germline-derived CDR1 and CDR2 are MDHEN and SYDVKM. This CDR3 is built from 15 residues. This chain's CDR3 is CASSPEGGTYNEQFF. CDR3 nucleotide sequence: TGTGCCAGCAGCCCCGAAGGGGGGACCTACAATGAGCAGTTCTTC. The full variable domain, its missing parts supplied by reference TRBV28 and TRBJ2-1, is DVKVTQSSRYLVKRTGEKVFLECVQDMDHENMFWYRQDPGLGLRLIYFSYDVKMKEKGDIPEGYSVSREKKERFSLILESASTNQTSMYLCASSPEGGTYNEQFFGPGTRLTVL.

The V and J genes are TRBV9 and TRBJ2-1; D ambiguous. The CDR3 extends over 15 amino acids. Germline assignment: CDR1 SGDLS and CDR2 YYNGEE. Trimming cost V 3 bases and J 1 base, with 11 bases left between them. CDR3 loop: CASSASGLSYNEQFF. CDR3 nucleotide sequence: TGTGCCAGCAGCGCGTCCGGCCTGTCCTACAATGAGCAGTTCTTC.

V is TRBV27 and J is TRBJ1-1, with 7 bases aligning to TRBD1. This CDR3 has 15 amino acids. Germline CDR1 MNHEY, CDR2 SMNVEV (reference sequence). Trimming removed 3 bases from V and 0 bases from J; junction bases left unmatched: 4. CDR3 in DNA: TGTGCCAGCAGTTTTTTGGGACAGTTGAACACTGAAGCTTTCTTT. Its translation: CASSFLGQLNTEAFF.

J is TRBJ2-1 and V is TRBV4-1; the D gene is possibly TRBD1 (6 bases). Looked up from germline, CDR1 is MGHRA and CDR2 is YSYEKL. This CDR3 region has 12 residues. V lost 3 bases and J lost 11, with 11 bases in between. CDR3 residues: CASSHNRVQQFF. CDR3 DNA sequence: TGCGCCAGCAGCCATAACAGGGTCCAGCAGTTCTTC.

V gene TRBV9 combines with J gene TRBJ2-1, with D perhaps being TRBD1 or TRBD2 (5 bases each). The germline V gene has CDR1 SGDLS and CDR2 YYNGEE. V gave up 0 bases and J gave up 2 bases, with 18 bases separating them. This CDR3 comprises 18 residues. The CDR3 DNA follows: TGTGCCAGCAGCGTAGGTTCGGGGACGGAGAAAACCTACAATGAGCAGTTCTTC. It specifies CASSVGSGTEKTYNEQFF. Filled out from reference TRBV9 and TRBJ2-1, the complete variable domain reads DSGVTQTPKHLITATGQRVTLRCSPRSGDLSVYWYQQSLDQGLQFLIQYYNGEERAKGNILERFSAQQFPDLHSELNLSSLELGDSALYFCASSVGSGTEKTYNEQFFGPGTRLTVL.

This clone was observed once. The chain carries TRBV13 and TRBJ2-7; TRBD2 agrees at 7 bases. V trimming: 9 bases; J trimming: 3 bases; junction bases outside the gene matches: 5. This CDR3 has 12 amino acids. Per the germline V gene, CDR1 is PRHDT and CDR2 is FYEKMQ (reference sequence). The DNA for the CDR3 is TGTGCCAGTTCTAGCGGAAACTACGAGCAGTACTTC. Protein product: CASSSGNYEQYF.

As for this clone: In the same sample, other DNA sequences code for this CDR3. The chain combines TRBV27 with TRBJ1-1; maybe TRBD1 (6 bases). Germline V lookup: CDR1 MNHEY, CDR2 SMNVEV (reference sequence). CDR3 length: 14 amino acids. V was clipped by 5 bases and J by 0 bases, with 10 bases between them. CDR3 DNA sequence: TGTGCCAGCAGTCTGGGGACATTGAACACTGAAGCTTTCTTT. The encoded protein is CASSLGTLNTEAFF.

This chain joins TRBV5-6 and TRBJ2-7, with TRBD1 matching over 9 bases. J gave up 6 bases and V 4 bases, and 5 bases lay outside the gene matches. CDR3 length equals 13 residues. Germline values: CDR1 SGHDT, CDR2 YYEEEE. The CDR3 nucleotides are TGTGCCAGCAGCACCTGGACAGGGGTCGAGCAGTACTTC. It translates to CASSTWTGVEQYF.